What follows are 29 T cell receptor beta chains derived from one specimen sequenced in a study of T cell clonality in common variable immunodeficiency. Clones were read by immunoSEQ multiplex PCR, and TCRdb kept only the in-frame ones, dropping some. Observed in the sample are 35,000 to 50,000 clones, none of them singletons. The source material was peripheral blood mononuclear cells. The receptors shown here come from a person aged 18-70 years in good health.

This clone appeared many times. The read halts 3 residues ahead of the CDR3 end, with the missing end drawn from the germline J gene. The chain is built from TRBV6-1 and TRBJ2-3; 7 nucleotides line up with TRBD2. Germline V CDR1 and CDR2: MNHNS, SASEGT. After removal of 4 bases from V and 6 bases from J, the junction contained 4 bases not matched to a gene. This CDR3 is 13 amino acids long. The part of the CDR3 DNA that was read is TGTGCCAGCAGTGGGACTAGAGGGGATACG. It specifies CASSGTRGDT. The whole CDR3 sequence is CASSGTRGDTQYF.

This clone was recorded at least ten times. Partial CDR3 DNA: TGTGCCAGCTCACCTCTATTGGGACTAGCGGGAGCAAATGAG. It translates to CASSPLLGLAGANE. The full CDR3 protein reads CASSPLLGLAGANEQFF. The J gene is TRBJ2-1, the V gene TRBV18; 14 positions agree with TRBD2. The CDR3 end lies 3 residues beyond the end of the read and is filled in from the germline J gene. V gave up 3 bases and J gave up 7 bases; unmatched junction bases: 8. Germline V gene data show CDR1 as KGHSH and CDR2 as LQKENI. The CDR3 has 17 amino acids.

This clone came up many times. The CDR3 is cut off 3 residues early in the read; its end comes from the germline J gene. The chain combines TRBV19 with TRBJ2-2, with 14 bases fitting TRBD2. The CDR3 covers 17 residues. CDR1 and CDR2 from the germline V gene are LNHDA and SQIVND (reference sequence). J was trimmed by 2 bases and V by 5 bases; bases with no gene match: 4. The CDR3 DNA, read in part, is TGTGCCAGTAGTTTCGGGACTAGCGGGGGAAACACCGGGGAG. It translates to CASSFGTSGGNTGE. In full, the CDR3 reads CASSFGTSGGNTGELFF. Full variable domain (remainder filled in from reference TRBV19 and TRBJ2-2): DGGITQSPKYLFRKEGQNVTLSCEQNLNHDAMYWYRQDPGQGLRLIYYSQIVNDFQKGDIAEGYSVSREKKESFPLTVTSAQKNPTAFYLCASSFGTSGGNTGELFFGEGSRLTVL.

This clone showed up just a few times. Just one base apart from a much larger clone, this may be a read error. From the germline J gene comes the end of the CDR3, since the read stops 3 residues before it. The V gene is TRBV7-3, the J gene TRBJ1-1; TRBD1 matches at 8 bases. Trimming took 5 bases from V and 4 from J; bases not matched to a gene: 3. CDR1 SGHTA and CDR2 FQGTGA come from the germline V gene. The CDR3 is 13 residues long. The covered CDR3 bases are TGTGCCAGCAGCGTCGACAGGGGCACTGAA. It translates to CASSVDRGTE. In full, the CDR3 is CASSVDRGTEAFF.

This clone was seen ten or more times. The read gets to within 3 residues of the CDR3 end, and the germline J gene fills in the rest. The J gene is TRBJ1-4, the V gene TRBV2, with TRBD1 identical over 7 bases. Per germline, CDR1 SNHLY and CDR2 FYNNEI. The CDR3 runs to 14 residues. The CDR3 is CASSDRAQRIELFF. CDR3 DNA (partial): TGTGCCAGCAGCGACAGGGCCCAACGTATAGAA.

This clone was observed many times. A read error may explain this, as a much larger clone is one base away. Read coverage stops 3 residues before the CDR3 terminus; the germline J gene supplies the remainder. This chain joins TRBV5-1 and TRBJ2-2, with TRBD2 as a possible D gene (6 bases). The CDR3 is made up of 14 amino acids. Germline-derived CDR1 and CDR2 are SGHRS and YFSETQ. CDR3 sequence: CASSFGGTNEKLFF. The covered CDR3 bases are TGCGCCAGCAGCTTCGGGGGAACTAATGAAAAG. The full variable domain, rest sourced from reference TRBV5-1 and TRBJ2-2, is KAGVTQTPRYLIKTRGQQVTLSCSPISGHRSVSWYQQTPGQGLQFLFEYFSETQRNKGNFPGRFSGRQFSNSRSEMNVSTLELGDSALYLCASSFGGTNEKLFFGEGSRLTVL.

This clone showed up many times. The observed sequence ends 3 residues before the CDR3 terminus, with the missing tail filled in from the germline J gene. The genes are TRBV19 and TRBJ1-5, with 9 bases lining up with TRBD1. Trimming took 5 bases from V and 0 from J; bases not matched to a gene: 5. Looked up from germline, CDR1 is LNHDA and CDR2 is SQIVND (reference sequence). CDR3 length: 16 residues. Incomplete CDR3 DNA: TGTGCCAGTAGTCGGACAGGGGCTAATAGCAATCAGCCC. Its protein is CASSRTGANSNQP. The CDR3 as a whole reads CASSRTGANSNQPQHF.

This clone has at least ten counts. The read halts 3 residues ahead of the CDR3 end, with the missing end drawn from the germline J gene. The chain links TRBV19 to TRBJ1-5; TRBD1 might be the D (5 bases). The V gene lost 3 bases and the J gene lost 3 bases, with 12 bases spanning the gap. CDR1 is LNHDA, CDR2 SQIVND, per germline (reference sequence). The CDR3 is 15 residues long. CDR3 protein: CASSIAGTINQPQHF. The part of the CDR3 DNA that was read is TGTGCCAGTAGTATCGCGGGGACCATCAATCAGCCC.

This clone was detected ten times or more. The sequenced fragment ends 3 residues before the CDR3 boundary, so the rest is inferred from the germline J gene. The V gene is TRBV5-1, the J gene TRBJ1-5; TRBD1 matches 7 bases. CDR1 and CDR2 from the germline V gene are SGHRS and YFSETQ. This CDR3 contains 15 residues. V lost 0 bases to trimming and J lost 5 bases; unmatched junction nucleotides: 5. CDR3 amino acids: CASSLDRGRDQPQHF. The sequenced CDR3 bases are TGCGCCAGCAGCTTGGACAGGGGAAGGGATCAGCCC.

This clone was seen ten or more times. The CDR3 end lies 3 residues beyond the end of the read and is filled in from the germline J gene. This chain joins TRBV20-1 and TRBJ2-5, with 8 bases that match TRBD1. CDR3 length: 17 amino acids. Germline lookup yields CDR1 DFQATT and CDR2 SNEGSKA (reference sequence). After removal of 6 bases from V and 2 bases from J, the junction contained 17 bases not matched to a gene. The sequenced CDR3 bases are TGCAGTGCACCCGGACAGGGAATTTTCCATATTCAAGAGACC. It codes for CSAPGQGIFHIQET. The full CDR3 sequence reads CSAPGQGIFHIQETQYF.

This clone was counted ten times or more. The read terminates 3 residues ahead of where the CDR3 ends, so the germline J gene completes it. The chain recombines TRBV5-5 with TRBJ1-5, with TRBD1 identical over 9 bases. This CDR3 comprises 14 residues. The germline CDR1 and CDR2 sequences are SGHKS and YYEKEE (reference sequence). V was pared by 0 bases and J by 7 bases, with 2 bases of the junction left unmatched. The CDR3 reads CASSLGQGDQPQHF. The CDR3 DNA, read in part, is TGTGCCAGCAGCTTGGGACAGGGGGACCAGCCC.

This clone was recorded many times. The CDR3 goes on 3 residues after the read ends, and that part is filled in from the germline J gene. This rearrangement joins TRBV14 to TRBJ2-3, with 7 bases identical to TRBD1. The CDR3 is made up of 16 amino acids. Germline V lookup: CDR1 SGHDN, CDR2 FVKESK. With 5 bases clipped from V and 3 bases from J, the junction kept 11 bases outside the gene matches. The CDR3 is CASSEGASFLTDTQYF. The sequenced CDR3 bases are TGTGCCAGCAGCGAGGGGGCGAGTTTCCTGACAGATACG.

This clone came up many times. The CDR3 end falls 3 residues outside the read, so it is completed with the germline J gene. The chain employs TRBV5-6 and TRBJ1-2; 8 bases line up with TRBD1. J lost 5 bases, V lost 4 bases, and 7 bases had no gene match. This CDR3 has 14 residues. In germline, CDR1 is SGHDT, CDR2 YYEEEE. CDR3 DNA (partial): TGTGCCAGCAGCCGGACAGGGCAAGGATATGGC. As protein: CASSRTGQGYG. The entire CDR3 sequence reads CASSRTGQGYGYTF.

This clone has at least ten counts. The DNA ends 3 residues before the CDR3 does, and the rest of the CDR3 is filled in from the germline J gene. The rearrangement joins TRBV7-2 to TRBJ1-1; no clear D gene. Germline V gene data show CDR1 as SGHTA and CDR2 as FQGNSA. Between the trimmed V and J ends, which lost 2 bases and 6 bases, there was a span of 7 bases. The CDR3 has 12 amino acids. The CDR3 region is CASSLTRAEAFF. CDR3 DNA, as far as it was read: TGTGCCAGCAGCTTAACCCGGGCTGAA.

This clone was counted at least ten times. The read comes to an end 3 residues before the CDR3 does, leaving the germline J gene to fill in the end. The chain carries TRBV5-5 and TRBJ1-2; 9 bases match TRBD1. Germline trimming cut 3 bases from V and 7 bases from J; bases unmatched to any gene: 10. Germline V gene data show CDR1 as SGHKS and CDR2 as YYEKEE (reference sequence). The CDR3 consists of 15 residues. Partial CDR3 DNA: TGTGCCAGCAGCTCGGGGGTGGGGACAGGGAGTGGC. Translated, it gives CASSSGVGTGSG. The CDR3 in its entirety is CASSSGVGTGSGYTF. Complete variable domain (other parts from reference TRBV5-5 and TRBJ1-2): DAGVTQSPTHLIKTRGQQVTLRCSPISGHKSVSWYQQVLGQGPQFIFQYYEKEERGRGNFPDRFSARQFPNYSSELNVNALLLGDSALYLCASSSGVGTGSGYTFGSGTRLTVV.

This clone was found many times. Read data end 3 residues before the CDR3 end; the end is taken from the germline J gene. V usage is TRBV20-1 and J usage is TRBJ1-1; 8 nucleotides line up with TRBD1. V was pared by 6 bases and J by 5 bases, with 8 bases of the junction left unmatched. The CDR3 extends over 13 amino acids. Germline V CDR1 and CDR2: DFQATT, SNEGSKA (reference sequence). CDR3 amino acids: CSAGRTGRTEAFF. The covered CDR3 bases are TGCAGTGCCGGGCGGACAGGGCGGACTGAA.

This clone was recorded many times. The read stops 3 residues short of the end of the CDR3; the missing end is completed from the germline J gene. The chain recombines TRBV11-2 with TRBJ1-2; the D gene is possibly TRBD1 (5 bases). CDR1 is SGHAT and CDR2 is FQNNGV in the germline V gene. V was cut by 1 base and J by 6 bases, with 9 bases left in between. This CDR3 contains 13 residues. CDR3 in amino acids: CASSLGGANGYTF. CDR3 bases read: TGTGCCAGCAGCTTAGGGGGCGCAAATGGC.

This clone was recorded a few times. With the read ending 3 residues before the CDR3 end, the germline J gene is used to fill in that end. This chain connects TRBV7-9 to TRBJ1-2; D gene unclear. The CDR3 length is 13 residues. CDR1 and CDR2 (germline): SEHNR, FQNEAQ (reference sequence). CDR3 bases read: TGTGCCAGCAGCTTAGCCATTTCCTACGAC. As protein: CASSLAISYD. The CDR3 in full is CASSLAISYDYTF.

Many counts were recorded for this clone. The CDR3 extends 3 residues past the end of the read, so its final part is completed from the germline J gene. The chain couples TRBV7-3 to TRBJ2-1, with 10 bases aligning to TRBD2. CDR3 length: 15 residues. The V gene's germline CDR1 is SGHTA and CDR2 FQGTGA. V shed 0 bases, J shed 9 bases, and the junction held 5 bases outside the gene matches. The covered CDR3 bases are TGTGCCAGCAGCTTAACAGCGGGAGGGTATAGTGAG. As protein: CASSLTAGGYSE. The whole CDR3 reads CASSLTAGGYSEQFF.

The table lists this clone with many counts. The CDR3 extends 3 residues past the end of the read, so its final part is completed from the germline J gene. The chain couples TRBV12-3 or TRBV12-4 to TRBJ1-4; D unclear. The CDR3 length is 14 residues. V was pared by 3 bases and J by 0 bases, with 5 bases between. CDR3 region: CASSFRATNEKLFF. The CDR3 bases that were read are TGTGCCAGCAGTTTCCGGGCAACTAATGAAAAA.

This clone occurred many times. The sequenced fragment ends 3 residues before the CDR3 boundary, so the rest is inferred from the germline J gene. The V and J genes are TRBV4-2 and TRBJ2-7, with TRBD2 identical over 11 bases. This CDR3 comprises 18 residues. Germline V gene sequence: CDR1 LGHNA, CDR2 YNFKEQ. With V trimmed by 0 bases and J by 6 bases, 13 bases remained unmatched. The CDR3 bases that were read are TGTGCCAGCAGCCAAGAGGATGTAGCGGGGGGGCCGGAGAGCGAG. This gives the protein CASSQEDVAGGPESE. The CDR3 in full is CASSQEDVAGGPESEQYF.

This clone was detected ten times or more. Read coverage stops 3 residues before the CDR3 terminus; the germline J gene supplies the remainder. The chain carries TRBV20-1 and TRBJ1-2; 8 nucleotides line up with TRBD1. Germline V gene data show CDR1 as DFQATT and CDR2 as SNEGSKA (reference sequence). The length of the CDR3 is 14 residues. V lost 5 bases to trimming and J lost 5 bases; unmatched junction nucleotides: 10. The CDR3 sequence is CSARYQGAQYGYTF. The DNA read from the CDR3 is TGCAGTGCTCGGTACCAGGGGGCCCAATATGGC.

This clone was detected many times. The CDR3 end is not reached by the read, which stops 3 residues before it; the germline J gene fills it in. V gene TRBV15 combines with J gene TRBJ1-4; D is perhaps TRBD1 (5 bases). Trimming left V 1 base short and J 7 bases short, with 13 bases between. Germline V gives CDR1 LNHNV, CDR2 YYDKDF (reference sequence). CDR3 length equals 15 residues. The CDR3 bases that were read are TGTGCCACCAGCAGAGCAGGGTTGGGAGCTGAAAAA. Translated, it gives CATSRAGLGAEK. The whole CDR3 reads CATSRAGLGAEKLFF.

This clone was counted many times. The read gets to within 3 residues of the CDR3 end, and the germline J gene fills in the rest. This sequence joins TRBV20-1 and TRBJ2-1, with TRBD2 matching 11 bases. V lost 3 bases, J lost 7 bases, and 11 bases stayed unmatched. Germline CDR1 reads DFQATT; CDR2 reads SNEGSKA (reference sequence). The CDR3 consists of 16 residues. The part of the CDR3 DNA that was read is TGCAGTGCTAGCAAATACGGGACTAGCGGCTTAAATGAG. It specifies CSASKYGTSGLNE. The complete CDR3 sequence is CSASKYGTSGLNEQFF.

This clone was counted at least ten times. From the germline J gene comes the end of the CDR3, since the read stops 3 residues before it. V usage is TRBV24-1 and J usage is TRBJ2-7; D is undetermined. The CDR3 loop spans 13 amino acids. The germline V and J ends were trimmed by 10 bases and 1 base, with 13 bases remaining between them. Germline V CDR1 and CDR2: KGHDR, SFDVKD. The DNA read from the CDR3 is TGTGCCACTTCTCAGACAAGTTCCTACGAG. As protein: CATSQTSSYE. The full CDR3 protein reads CATSQTSSYEQYF.

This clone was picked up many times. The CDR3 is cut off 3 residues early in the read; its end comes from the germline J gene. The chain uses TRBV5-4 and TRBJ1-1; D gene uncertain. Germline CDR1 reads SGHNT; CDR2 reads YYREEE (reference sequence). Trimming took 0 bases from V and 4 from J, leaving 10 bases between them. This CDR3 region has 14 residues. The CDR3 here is CASSLEGRGTEAFF. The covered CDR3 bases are TGTGCCAGCAGCTTGGAAGGTCGGGGCACTGAA. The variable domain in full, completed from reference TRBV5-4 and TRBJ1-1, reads ETGVTQSPTHLIKTRGQQVTLRCSSQSGHNTVSWYQQALGQGPQFIFQYYREEENGRGNFPPRFSGLQFPNYSSELNVNALELDDSALYLCASSLEGRGTEAFFGQGTRLTVV.

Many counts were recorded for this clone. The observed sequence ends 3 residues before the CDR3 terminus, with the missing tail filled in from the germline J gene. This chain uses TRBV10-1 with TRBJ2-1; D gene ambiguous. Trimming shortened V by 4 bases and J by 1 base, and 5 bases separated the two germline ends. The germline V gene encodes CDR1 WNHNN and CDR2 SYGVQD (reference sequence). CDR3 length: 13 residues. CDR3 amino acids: CASSGQSYNEQFF. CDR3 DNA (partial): TGCGCCAGCAGTGGTCAGTCCTACAATGAG.

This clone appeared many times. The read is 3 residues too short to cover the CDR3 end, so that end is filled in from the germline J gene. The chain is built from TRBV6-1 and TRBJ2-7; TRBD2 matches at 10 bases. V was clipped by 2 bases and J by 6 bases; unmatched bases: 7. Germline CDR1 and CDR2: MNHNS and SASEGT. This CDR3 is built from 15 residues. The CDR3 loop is CASSELSGRAAEQYF. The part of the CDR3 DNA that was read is TGTGCCAGCAGTGAATTGAGCGGGAGGGCCGCCGAG.

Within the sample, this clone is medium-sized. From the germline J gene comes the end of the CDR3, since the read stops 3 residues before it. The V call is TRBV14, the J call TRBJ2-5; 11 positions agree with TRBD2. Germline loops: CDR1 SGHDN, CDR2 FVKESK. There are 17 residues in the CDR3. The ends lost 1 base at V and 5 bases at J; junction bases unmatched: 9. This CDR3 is CASSQGRTSGGGETQYF. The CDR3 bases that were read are TGTGCCAGCAGCCAAGGTAGAACTAGCGGGGGCGGTGAGACC.